A single sample is the source of the 4 T cell receptor beta chains below, sequenced in a study of CD8+ T cells in alopecia areata. Extracted RNA was reverse transcribed, and the resulting cDNA served as sequencing template. Using immunoSEQ multiplex PCR, the repertoire was profiled, and TCRdb retains in-frame clones only, with some absent. The data hold 200,000 to 250,000 clones, with around 57% observed a single time. Treatment of the sample: oral pan-JAK inhibitor, 5-10 mg twice daily. The source material was CD4+ T cells sorted from blood, sampled at week 4, from a patient treated with tofacitinib. The receptor set was obtained from a human donor with alopecia areata.

This clone was detected only once. This sequence joins TRBV6-4 and TRBJ2-6; 7 bases are shared with TRBD1. Looked up from germline, CDR1 is MRHNA and CDR2 is SNTAGT. The CDR3 length is 17 residues. J lost 2 bases, V lost 4 bases, and 8 bases had no gene match. CDR3 nucleotide sequence: TGTGCCAGCAGTGCGCAGGGGGTAGGACCTGGGGCCAACGTCCTGACTTTC. This codes for CASSAQGVGPGANVLTF.

This clone was counted only a few times. V and J are TRBV4-3 and TRBJ2-3; D is unresolved. Trimming took off 4 bases at V and 0 bases at J, with 17 bases between the two ends. The germline V gene has CDR1 LGHNA and CDR2 YSLEER. This CDR3 has 17 amino acids. CDR3: CASSRKTTFSSTDTQYF. For the CDR3, the DNA is TGCGCCAGCAGCCGTAAGACGACATTTTCTAGCACAGATACGCAGTATTTT.

This clone was counted between two and nine times. The rearrangement uses TRBV7-8 and TRBJ1-6, with a tentative D call TRBD1 (5 bases). Trimming took 4 bases from V and 7 from J, leaving 5 bases between them. The CDR3 consists of 12 residues. The germline gives CDR1 SGHVS, CDR2 FQNEAQ. CDR3 DNA: TGTGCCAGCAGCTGGGGGAATTCACCCCTCCACTTT. It codes for CASSWGNSPLHF.

This chain links TRBV10-2 with TRBJ2-2; D is uncertain. The CDR3 loop spans 12 amino acids. Germline loops: CDR1 WSHSY, CDR2 SAAADI. Trimming removed 7 bases from V and 3 bases from J, with 6 bases in between. The CDR3 DNA sequence: TGCGCCAGCATTCCCGACACCGGGGAGCTGTTTTTT. This gives the protein CASIPDTGELFF.